The rows below give T cell receptor beta chains drawn from one sample of a study of radiotherapy plus CTLA-4 blockade in lung cancer. Assay used: immunoSEQ multiplex PCR; TCRdb lists only in-frame clones, some missing. Here the sample spans 40,000 or so clones, 70% to 80% being singletons. The starting material was peripheral blood, obtained from a patient treated with radiotherapy plus ipilimumab. The receptors here all came from a human donor with non-small cell lung cancer who had stable disease on radiotherapy plus ipilimumab. The CDR3 runs from the conserved cysteine through the conserved F or W. The D gene is left open where the match is weak. Expanded clones get a size class; other rows say once, few or many, or leave the size out.

cdr3_aa cdr3_nt v_call d_call j_call clone_size
CASSYLGGTEAFF TGTGCCAGCAGTTACCTGGGGGGGACTGAAGCTTTCTTT TRBV6-5 NA TRBJ1-1 NA
CASSEAENTEAFF TGTGCCAGCAGTGAGGCAGAGAACACTGAAGCTTTCTTT TRBV2 NA TRBJ1-1 NA
CASSSLDRGAPNQPQHF TGTGCCAGCAGCTCCCTAGACCGGGGGGCCCCCAATCAGCCCCAGCATTTT TRBV7-8 NA TRBJ1-5 NA
CASSPGQPTGELFF TGTGCCAGCAGCCCGGGACAGCCCACCGGGGAGCTGTTTTTT TRBV5-5 TRBD1 TRBJ2-2 NA
CASSKELRGWGDDTEAFF TGTGCCAGCAGCAAAGAGCTGAGGGGATGGGGGGACGACACTGAAGCTTTCTTT TRBV21-1 NA TRBJ1-1 NA
CASSSRLTGTVNEKLFF TGTGCCAGCAGCTCCCGGCTCACCGGGACAGTAAATGAAAAACTGTTTTTT TRBV13 TRBD1 TRBJ1-4 NA
CASARHTEAFF TGTGCCAGCGCTCGACACACTGAAGCTTTCTTT TRBV6-5 NA TRBJ1-1 NA
CASSPTNYGYTF TGTGCCAGCAGCCCGACTAACTATGGCTACACCTTC TRBV6-5 NA TRBJ1-2 NA
CASSLGLTQINTEAFF TGTGCCAGCAGCTTGGGTCTCACCCAGATTAACACTGAAGCTTTCTTT TRBV5-6 NA TRBJ1-1 NA
CASEGLYSNQPQHF TGTGCCAGCGAGGGTCTATATAGCAATCAGCCCCAGCATTTT TRBV2 NA TRBJ1-5 few